These T cell receptor beta chains were read from a single sample in a study of OX40 agonist ivuxolimab in advanced cancers. The data were produced by immunoSEQ multiplex PCR, yet TCRdb's version contains in-frame clones alone and is incomplete. The table lists 22,000 or so clones, around 85% of them singletons, with 29% in the top ten. Sequences were derived from CD4+ or CD8+ T cells sorted from blood, sampled in a trial of the OX40 agonist ivuxolimab. The receptors originated from an adult with an advanced solid tumor such as melanoma, head and neck, liver or kidney cancer. The CDR3 runs from the conserved cysteine through the conserved F or W. Fields, in order: CDR3 protein, V gene, J gene.

cdr3_aa: CASSPSALYNEQFF
v_call: TRBV27
j_call: TRBJ2-1

cdr3_aa: CASGDRGNNQPQHF
v_call: TRBV2
j_call: TRBJ1-5

cdr3_aa: CASSQVAEGEWRETQYF
v_call: TRBV4-3
j_call: TRBJ2-5

cdr3_aa: CSAGQGGGSPLHF
v_call: TRBV29-1
j_call: TRBJ1-6

cdr3_aa: CASSYSPYEQYF
v_call: TRBV6-6
j_call: TRBJ2-7

cdr3_aa: CASSKQVSFYEQYF
v_call: TRBV11-2
j_call: TRBJ2-7

cdr3_aa: CASSSDRGPEQYF
v_call: TRBV27
j_call: TRBJ2-7

cdr3_aa: CASSLGGIYEQYF
v_call: TRBV28
j_call: TRBJ2-7

cdr3_aa: CASSGSGTEAFF
v_call: TRBV9
j_call: TRBJ1-1

cdr3_aa: CAISDKDRPHTEAFF
v_call: TRBV10-3
j_call: TRBJ1-1